There are many counts of the clone carrying this T cell receptor beta chain. The sample belongs to a study of T-cell reconstitution after alpha-beta-depleted transplantation in children. CDR1 is DFQATT and CDR2 is SNEGSKA in the germline V gene (reference sequence). Between the trimmed V and J ends, which lost 0 bases and 5 bases, there was a span of 14 bases. This CDR3 contains 15 residues. During its preparation, the TCRbeta library received unique molecular identifiers. MiXCR, run by TCRdb on the PCR reads, gives a single entry per CDR3 protein. The data hold about 610,000 distinct CDR3 sequences, with about 10% observed a single time.

The V call is TRBV20-1, the J call TRBJ2-1; D gene uncertain. The sequence came from a human donor who donated a stem cell graft to a child with acute myeloid leukemia. The sequencing used PBMCs from the stem cell graft donor, collected from the stem cell graft. The CDR3: CSARDRRSYHNEQFF. For the CDR3, the DNA is TGCAGTGCTAGAGATCGGCGATCCTATCACAATGAGCAGTTCTTC.